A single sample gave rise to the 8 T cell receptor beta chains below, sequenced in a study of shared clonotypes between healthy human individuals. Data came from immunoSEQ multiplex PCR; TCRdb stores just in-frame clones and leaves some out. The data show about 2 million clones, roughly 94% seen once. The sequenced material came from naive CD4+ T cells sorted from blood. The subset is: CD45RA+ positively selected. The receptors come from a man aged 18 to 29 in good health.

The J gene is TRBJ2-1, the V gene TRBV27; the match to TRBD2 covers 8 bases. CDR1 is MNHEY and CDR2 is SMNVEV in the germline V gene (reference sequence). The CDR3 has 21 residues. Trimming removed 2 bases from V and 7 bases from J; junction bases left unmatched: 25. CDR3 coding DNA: TGTGCCAGCAGTTTAAATCGCAAGGGGTTAGCGGGACCACCCCGGACGAATGAGCAGTTCTTC. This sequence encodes CASSLNRKGLAGPPRTNEQFF.

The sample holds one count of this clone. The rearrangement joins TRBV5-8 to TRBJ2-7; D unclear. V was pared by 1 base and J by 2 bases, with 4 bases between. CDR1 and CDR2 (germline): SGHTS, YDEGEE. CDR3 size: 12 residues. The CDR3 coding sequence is TGTGCCAGCAGCTTGCTTACCTACGAGCAGTACTTC. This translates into CASSLLTYEQYF.

The DNA of the CDR3 is TGTGCCAGCTCACCCCCCGCTGGACAGGGCTCCTACAATGAGCAGTTCTTC. It is translated as CASSPPAGQGSYNEQFF. The gene calls are TRBV18 and TRBJ2-1; TRBD1 matches at 8 bases. This CDR3 contains 17 residues. CDR1 is KGHSH, CDR2 LQKENI, per germline. Germline trimming cut 3 bases from V and 0 bases from J; bases unmatched to any gene: 7.

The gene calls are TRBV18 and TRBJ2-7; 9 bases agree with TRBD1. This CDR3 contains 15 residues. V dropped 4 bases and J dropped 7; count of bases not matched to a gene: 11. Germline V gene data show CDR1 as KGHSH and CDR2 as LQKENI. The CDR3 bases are TGTGCCAGCTCACTTGGGACAGGGTCACGTAGAGAGCAGTACTTC. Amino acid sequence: CASSLGTGSRREQYF.

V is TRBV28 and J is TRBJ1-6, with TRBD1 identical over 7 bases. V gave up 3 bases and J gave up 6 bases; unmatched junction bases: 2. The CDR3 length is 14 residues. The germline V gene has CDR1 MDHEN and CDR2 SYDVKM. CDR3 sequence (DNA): TGTGCCAGCAGTTTTACAGGGGTTAATTCACCCCTCCACTTT. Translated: CASSFTGVNSPLHF.

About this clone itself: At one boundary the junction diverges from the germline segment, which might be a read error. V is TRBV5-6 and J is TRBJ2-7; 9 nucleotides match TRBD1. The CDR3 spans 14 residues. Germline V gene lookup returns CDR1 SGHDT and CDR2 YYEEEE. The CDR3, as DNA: TGTGCCAGCAGCTTGGGGACAGGGGCTTACGCGCAGTACTTC. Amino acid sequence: CASSLGTGAYAQYF.

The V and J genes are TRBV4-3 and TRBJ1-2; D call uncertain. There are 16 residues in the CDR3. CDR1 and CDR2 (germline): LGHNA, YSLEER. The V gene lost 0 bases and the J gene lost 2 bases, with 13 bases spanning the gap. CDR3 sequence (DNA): TGCGCCAGCAGCCAAGATTGGATTGGGATGAACTATGGCTACACCTTC. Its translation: CASSQDWIGMNYGYTF.

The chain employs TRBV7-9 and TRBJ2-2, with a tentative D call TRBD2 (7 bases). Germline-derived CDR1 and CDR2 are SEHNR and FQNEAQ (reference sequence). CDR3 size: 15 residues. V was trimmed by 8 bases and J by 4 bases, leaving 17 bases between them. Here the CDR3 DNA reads TGTGCCAGCCAACAATCGGGGGGCTTCACCGGGGAGCTGTTTTTT. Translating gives CASQQSGGFTGELFF.